This TCR beta chain is drawn from a study of glioma-infiltrating T cells after dendritic cell vaccination. Study at large: Patients received three intradermal dendritic cell vaccine injections at biweekly intervals.

Germline CDR1 SGHAT, CDR2 FQNNGV. V was clipped by 6 bases and J by 5 bases; unmatched bases: 11. The CDR3 is 16 amino acids. Generated by immunoSEQ multiplex PCR, the TCRdb table keeps only in-frame clones and is missing some. The sample carries about 82,000 clones, around 90% recorded once. As regards this clone: Its antigen is unknown.

The study's findings and limits: TCR clonality showed no direct relationship with survival.

The TCR sequence derives from a human donor with glioblastoma. V gene TRBV11-2 combines with J gene TRBJ2-3, with TRBD2 matching 10 bases. The input for sequencing was blood, taken before dendritic cell vaccination. The CDR3 here is CASSFATSGVLDTQYF. The CDR3 coding sequence is TGTGCCAGCAGTTTTGCTACTAGCGGGGTATTAGATACGCAGTATTTT.